This paragraph covers one TCR beta chain sequence. The antigen remains undetermined. Trimming left V 3 bases short and J 0 bases short, with 13 bases between. The CDR3 runs to 16 residues. Looked up from germline, CDR1 is KGHSH and CDR2 is LQKENI. The data belong to a study of T cell responses to AZD1222 COVID-19 vaccine. Notes on the study in general: Samples come after the peak T cell response, not at day 14. The study reported that nearly half of spike-specific TCRs target unmutated variant regions. At baseline, just a handful of AZD1222 recipients tested seropositive.

The repertoire was sequenced with immunoSEQ multiplex PCR; TCRdb's copy has only in-frame clones and lacks some. The sample lists around 77,000 clones; 80% to 90% were seen once. This receptor was taken from an adult in good health. Here the sequenced sample was peripheral blood, taken on day 0 of AZD1222 vaccination. The chain combines TRBV18 with TRBJ2-3; no clear D. This CDR3 is CASSPANIPSTDTQYF. The CDR3 DNA reads TGTGCCAGCTCACCTGCTAACATCCCAAGCACAGATACGCAGTATTTT.